This paragraph reports one T cell receptor beta chain. The target antigen is unknown. The germline gene is not matched at one end of the junction; a read error may be the cause. This specimen comes from a study of tumor and adjacent non-tumor tissue in lung cancer. Whole-study context: Each sample yielded a few million productive TCRbeta reads on average.

This sample's RNA came from whole unsorted tissue. The CDR3 loop spans 16 amino acids. A modified ARM-PCR protocol with three rounds of nested PCR amplified TCRbeta. TCRdb ran MiXCR on the multiplex PCR reads and lists one entry per CDR3 protein. The sample carries about 110,000 distinct CDR3 sequences, 84% recorded once. Points from the study as a whole: Normal lung showed higher cumulative top 100 clone frequency than tumor. Shorter survival was associated with higher TCR diversity in tumors. Significantly higher TCR diversity was found in tumor than normal lung.

V and J are TRBV12-3 or TRBV12-4 and TRBJ1-6; 7 bases fit TRBD1. The sample was lung tumor tissue. The sequence was collected from a man in his sixties or seventies with non-small cell lung cancer. CDR3 region: CASTSGRGGYYSPLHF. The CDR3 nucleotides read TGTGCCAGCACCTCCGGGAGAGGGGGCTATTATTCACCCCTCCATTTT.